Below, 22 T cell receptor beta chains from the same sample are listed, as sequenced in a study of cytomegalovirus exposure and HLA in healthy donors. Primers for the PCR totalled 60 Vbeta and 13 Jbeta. Profiling relied on immunoSEQ multiplex PCR, and the TCRdb table lists in-frame clones only, not all of them. The sample holds 150,000 to 200,000 clones, around 79% seen once. The specimen sequenced was PBMCs. Source of these receptors: a woman aged 25 to 39 in good health and CMV-seropositive.

The chain links TRBV5-4 to TRBJ2-1; 13 bases agree with TRBD2. The CDR3 length is 15 residues. The ends lost 4 bases at V and 7 bases at J; junction bases unmatched: 5. The V gene's germline CDR1 is SGHNT and CDR2 YYREEE (reference sequence). In DNA, the CDR3 is TGTGCCAGCAGCGTCGGGACTAGCGGGGTAAATGAGCAGTTCTTC. The encoded protein is CASSVGTSGVNEQFF.

The rearrangement uses TRBV11-3 and TRBJ2-5; 7 bases match TRBD2. Germline trimming cut 4 bases from V and 4 bases from J; bases unmatched to any gene: 12. This CDR3 has 16 amino acids. Germline V gene data show CDR1 as SGHNT and CDR2 as YENEEA. In DNA form, the CDR3 reads TGTGCCAGCAGCTCTAGGGGAGGGGCGGTCCTAGAGACCCAGTACTTC. Translation gives CASSSRGGAVLETQYF.

V gene TRBV5-6 combines with J gene TRBJ2-6; 7 bases fit TRBD2. Per germline, CDR1 SGHDT and CDR2 YYEEEE. This CDR3 comprises 15 residues. J was trimmed by 5 bases and V by 0 bases; bases with no gene match: 2. CDR3 residues: CASSLAGGRANVLTF. DNA for the CDR3: TGTGCCAGCAGCTTGGCCGGGGGGAGGGCCAACGTCCTGACTTTC.

This chain joins TRBV5-5 and TRBJ1-2; 8 bases match TRBD1. Germline assignment: CDR1 SGHKS and CDR2 YYEKEE (reference sequence). This CDR3 spans 15 amino acids. Trimming removed 3 bases from V and 3 bases from J; junction bases left unmatched: 7. CDR3 nucleotide sequence: TGTGCCAGCAGCTCCCCCGGGACAGGATACTATGGCTACACCTTC. Its translation: CASSSPGTGYYGYTF.

V gene TRBV6-1 combines with J gene TRBJ2-3; TRBD2 agrees at 11 bases. The CDR3 consists of 20 residues. Germline lookup yields CDR1 MNHNS and CDR2 SASEGT. The ends lost 2 bases at V and 0 bases at J; junction bases unmatched: 13. DNA of the CDR3: TGTGCCAGCAGTGAATACGGCCCCCCCGTAGCGGGGGGGAGCACAGATACGCAGTATTTT. Protein product: CASSEYGPPVAGGSTDTQYF.

This rearrangement joins TRBV10-3 to TRBJ2-1; no reliable D call. The CDR3 is 12 amino acids. Germline V gene lookup returns CDR1 ENHRY and CDR2 SYGVKD. Trimming pared 7 bases from V and 9 bases from J, leaving 13 bases between. CDR3: CAITDLEGEQFF. In DNA form, the CDR3 reads TGTGCCATCACCGACCTAGAAGGTGAGCAGTTCTTC.

The chain is built from TRBV5-1 and TRBJ2-5; a possible D gene is TRBD1 (5 bases). Trimming took 7 bases from V and 0 from J, leaving 16 bases between them. The CDR3 extends over 15 amino acids. Germline CDR1 and CDR2: SGHRS and YFSETQ. The DNA of the CDR3 is TGCGCCAGCGCTCGGCAAAGGGGCGACCAAGAGACCCAGTACTTC. It codes for CASARQRGDQETQYF.

The CDR3 bases are TGTGCCAGTAGAGAGTCCGCAGGGGCAGCCTACGAGCAGTACTTC. Its protein product is CASRESAGAAYEQYF. The chain carries TRBV5-6 and TRBJ2-7; D is perhaps TRBD1 (6 bases). The CDR3 is made up of 15 amino acids. V dropped 8 bases and J dropped 2 bases, with 20 bases sitting between them. CDR1 and CDR2 from the germline V gene are SGHDT and YYEEEE. The full variable domain, in which reference TRBV5-6 and TRBJ2-7 provide the parts outside the CDR3, is DAGVTQSPTHLIKTRGQQVTLRCSPKSGHDTVSWYQQALGQGPQFIFQYYEEEERQRGNFPDRFSGHQFPNYSSELNVNALLLGDSALYLCASRESAGAAYEQYFGPGTRLTVT.

The chain is built from TRBV5-1 and TRBJ2-1; D remains ambiguous. The CDR3 loop spans 14 amino acids. In germline, CDR1 is SGHRS, CDR2 YFSETQ. V was shortened by 4 bases and J by 3 bases, with 11 bases between the two germline ends. CDR3 region: CASSPRFRYNEQFF. In DNA form, the CDR3 reads TGCGCCAGCAGCCCGAGGTTCCGCTACAATGAGCAGTTCTTC.

V gene TRBV9 combines with J gene TRBJ2-5; 7 nucleotides align to TRBD2. The CDR3 loop spans 15 amino acids. CDR1 is SGDLS and CDR2 is YYNGEE in the germline V gene. The J segment lost 5 bases and the V segment lost 3 bases, leaving 10 bases of the junction unmatched. The CDR3 sequence: CASSGGGYSRETQYF. The CDR3 coding sequence is TGTGCCAGCAGCGGCGGGGGATACTCCAGGGAGACCCAGTACTTC.

The rearrangement links TRBV7-8 to TRBJ2-7; 11 nucleotides align to TRBD1. J lost 7 bases, V lost 5 bases, and 10 bases had no gene match. The CDR3 sequence is 15 residues long. Germline lookup yields CDR1 SGHVS and CDR2 FQNEAQ. The CDR3 here is CASSPTNGQGAEQYF. CDR3 in DNA: TGTGCCAGCAGCCCAACGAATGGACAGGGGGCAGAGCAGTACTTC.

This rearrangement joins TRBV7-6 to TRBJ2-7, with 7 bases that match TRBD1. From germline, CDR1 is SGHVS and CDR2 FNYEAQ. This CDR3 contains 14 residues. The J segment lost 4 bases and the V segment lost 4 bases, leaving 7 bases of the junction unmatched. CDR3 loop: CASSSGQEGYEQYF. The CDR3 coding sequence is TGTGCCAGCAGCTCCGGACAGGAAGGTTACGAGCAGTACTTC.

The rearrangement links TRBV5-1 to TRBJ2-3; the D gene is possibly TRBD1 (6 bases). Trimming cost V 0 bases and J 1 base, with 9 bases left between them. Germline V CDR1 and CDR2: SGHRS, YFSETQ. The CDR3 consists of 15 residues. CDR3 DNA sequence: TGCGCCAGCAGCTTGGATGCAGGGGGCACAGATACGCAGTATTTT. The encoded protein is CASSLDAGGTDTQYF.

This chain joins TRBV11-2 and TRBJ2-1; TRBD2 might be the D (6 bases). V was cut by 1 base and J by 6 bases, with 22 bases left in between. This CDR3 region has 18 residues. Germline V gene data show CDR1 as SGHAT and CDR2 as FQNNGV. The CDR3 bases are TGTGCCAGCAGCTTAGTAAAGGGGAGGCGGGATAGGGCCAATGAGCAGTTCTTC. Translating gives CASSLVKGRRDRANEQFF.

This chain connects TRBV7-8 to TRBJ2-2; 10 bases align to TRBD1. The CDR3 length is 16 residues. Trimming removed 5 bases from V and 4 bases from J; junction bases left unmatched: 7. Germline loops: CDR1 SGHVS, CDR2 FQNEAQ. CDR3 region: CASSGWGDRGTGELFF. CDR3 DNA: TGTGCCAGCAGCGGGTGGGGGGACAGGGGCACCGGGGAGCTGTTTTTT.

The V gene is TRBV5-6, the J gene TRBJ1-1; TRBD1 agrees at 7 bases. From germline, CDR1 is SGHDT and CDR2 YYEEEE. This CDR3 is built from 15 residues. Losses at the gene ends were 1 base for V and 1 base for J; bases not matched to a gene: 4. CDR3 sequence: CASSLKGAGNTEAFF. Written as DNA, the CDR3 is TGTGCCAGCAGCTTGAAGGGGGCCGGGAACACTGAAGCTTTCTTT.

In nucleotides, the CDR3 is TGTGCCAGCAGTGTCGGGATATCACAATCATATAGCAATCAGCCCCAGCATTTT. It codes for CASSVGISQSYSNQPQHF. The chain couples TRBV6-1 to TRBJ1-5; D call uncertain. Trimming pared 4 bases from V and 0 bases from J, leaving 19 bases between. The germline CDR1 and CDR2 sequences are MNHNS and SASEGT. This CDR3 contains 18 residues.

This clone has a handful of counts. The J gene is TRBJ1-1, the V gene TRBV6-5, with 8 bases identical to TRBD1. V shed 5 bases and J 7 bases; nucleotides not matched to a gene: 3. The CDR3 is made up of 12 amino acids. Germline lookup yields CDR1 MNHEY and CDR2 SVGAGI. The CDR3 region is CASSQGANEAFF. CDR3 DNA: TGTGCCAGCAGTCAGGGGGCGAATGAAGCTTTCTTT.

This sequence joins TRBV5-1 and TRBJ1-1, with TRBD1 as a possible D gene (6 bases). CDR1 and CDR2 (germline): SGHRS, YFSETQ. The length of the CDR3 is 14 residues. Trimming removed 0 bases from V and 4 bases from J, with 10 bases in between. The DNA for the CDR3 is TGCGCCAGCAGCTTGGACTCAGGGGCCACTGAAGCTTTCTTT. It codes for CASSLDSGATEAFF.

The chain links TRBV5-4 to TRBJ1-4; TRBD1 matches at 10 bases. The ends lost 4 bases at V and 7 bases at J; junction bases unmatched: 7. CDR1 and CDR2 from the germline V gene are SGHNT and YYREEE (reference sequence). The CDR3 loop spans 15 amino acids. In DNA form, the CDR3 reads TGTGCCAGCAGCGGAACCGGGACAGGGGTTGAAAAACTGTTTTTT. Translating gives CASSGTGTGVEKLFF.

This rearrangement joins TRBV29-1 to TRBJ2-3; D is possibly TRBD1 (5 bases). The CDR3 has 13 residues. Deletions cut 6 bases from V and 4 bases from J, with 14 bases between. Germline assignment: CDR1 SQVTM and CDR2 ANQGSEA. The CDR3 DNA sequence: TGCAGCGTGTCGGACGCAGGGCCAGATACGCAGTATTTT. Protein: CSVSDAGPDTQYF.

The V gene is TRBV12-5, the J gene TRBJ1-2, with 7 positions matching TRBD1. This CDR3 is 14 amino acids long. With V trimmed by 2 bases and J by 4 bases, 4 bases remained unmatched. Per germline, CDR1 LGHNT and CDR2 FRNRAP. The CDR3 here is CASGLNRGLYGYTF. In DNA, the CDR3 is TGTGCTAGTGGTTTGAACAGGGGACTCTATGGCTACACCTTC.